The T cell receptor beta chain described here comes from a study of CXCR3-negative and CXCR3-positive naive CD8 T cells. Carrying UMI labels, the TRB cDNA libraries were prepared through 5' RACE. TCRdb reprocessed the 5' RACE reads and stores each CDR3 protein as one record, lacking DNA. The listing contains about 56,000 distinct CDR3 sequences. Regarding the study as a whole: Researchers report CXCR3 expression partially decreased after cryopreservation, with fresh PBMCs used in most assays. Diversity in memory CD8+ cells fell much lower than the comparably high levels seen in both naive subsets.

As concerns this clonotype: What it binds is not known.

This clonotype was obtained from a human donor in good health. Some clones in this sample may be carry-over from other donors' samples. Sequencing was performed on memory CD8+ T cells from blood.

The CDR3 sequence: CASRYITQETQYF. This sequence joins TRBV12-3 or TRBV12-4 and TRBJ2-5. This CDR3 comprises 13 residues.